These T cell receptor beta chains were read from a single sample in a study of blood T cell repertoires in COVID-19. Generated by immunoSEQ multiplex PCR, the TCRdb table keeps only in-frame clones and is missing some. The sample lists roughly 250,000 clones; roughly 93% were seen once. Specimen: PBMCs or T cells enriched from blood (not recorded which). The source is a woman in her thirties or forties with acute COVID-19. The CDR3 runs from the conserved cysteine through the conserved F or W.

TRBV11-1	CASSLAPSGIYEQYF
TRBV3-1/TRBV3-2	CASSPRTEYSGNTIYF
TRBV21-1	CASSNQETGQNTEAFF
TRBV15	CATSSPGGEFYEQYF
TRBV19	CASSILTGATQYF
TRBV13	CASSLAGDPDTQYF
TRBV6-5	CASRVDRSSNQPQHF
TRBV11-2	CASSLAAGRDSPLHF
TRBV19	CASSITGGGGTEAFF
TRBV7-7	CASTPIGTGGNSDTEAFF
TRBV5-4	CASSLPGGNTEAFF
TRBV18	CASSPPGLVYNEQFF
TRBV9	CASNPSGGPNQPQHF
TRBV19	CASSIEQGIGELFF
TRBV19	CASSIGQRERDEQYF
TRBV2	CASKEGGSYNEQFF
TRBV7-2	CASSPVGWAGKETQYF
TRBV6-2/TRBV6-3	CASSYPDRATSGNTIYF
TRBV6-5	CASSPSTRPRYEQYF
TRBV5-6	CASSLRPGVGESGYTF
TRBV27	CASSFGGGEDTQYF
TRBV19	CASSIWGDNQPQHF
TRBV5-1	CASSLGDREFYGYTF
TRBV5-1	CASSLTGSYEQYF